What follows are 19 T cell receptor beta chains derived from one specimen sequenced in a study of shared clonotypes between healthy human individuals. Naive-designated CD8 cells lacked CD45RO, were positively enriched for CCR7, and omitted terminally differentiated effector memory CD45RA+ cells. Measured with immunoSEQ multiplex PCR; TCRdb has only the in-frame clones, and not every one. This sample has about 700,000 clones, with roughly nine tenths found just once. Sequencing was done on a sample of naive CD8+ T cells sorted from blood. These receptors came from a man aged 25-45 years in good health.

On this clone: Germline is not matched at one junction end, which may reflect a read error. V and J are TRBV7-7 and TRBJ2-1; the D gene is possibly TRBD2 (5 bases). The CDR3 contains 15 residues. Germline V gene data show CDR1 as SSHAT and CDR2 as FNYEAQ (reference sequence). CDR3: CASSGSASSYNEQFF. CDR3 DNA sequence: TGTGCTAGCAGCGGTAGCGCAAGCTCCTACAATGAGCAGTTCTTC.

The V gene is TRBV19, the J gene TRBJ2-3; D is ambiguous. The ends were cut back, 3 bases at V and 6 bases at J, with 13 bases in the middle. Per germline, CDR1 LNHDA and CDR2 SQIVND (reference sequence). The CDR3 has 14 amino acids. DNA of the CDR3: TGTGCCAGTAGTATTAGGGCTATGGGGGATACGCAGTATTTT. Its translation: CASSIRAMGDTQYF.

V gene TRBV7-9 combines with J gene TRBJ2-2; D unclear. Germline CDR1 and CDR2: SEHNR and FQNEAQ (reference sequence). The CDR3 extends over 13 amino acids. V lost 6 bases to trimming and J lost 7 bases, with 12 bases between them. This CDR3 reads CASRHSRVGELFF. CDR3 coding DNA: TGTGCCAGCAGACACAGCCGGGTCGGGGAGCTGTTTTTT.

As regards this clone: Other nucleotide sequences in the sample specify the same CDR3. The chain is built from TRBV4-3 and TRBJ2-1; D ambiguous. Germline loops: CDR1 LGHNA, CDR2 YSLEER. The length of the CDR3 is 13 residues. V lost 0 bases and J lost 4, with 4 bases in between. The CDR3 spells CASSQDSYNEQFF. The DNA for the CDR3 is TGCGCCAGCAGCCAAGATAGTTACAATGAGCAGTTCTTC.

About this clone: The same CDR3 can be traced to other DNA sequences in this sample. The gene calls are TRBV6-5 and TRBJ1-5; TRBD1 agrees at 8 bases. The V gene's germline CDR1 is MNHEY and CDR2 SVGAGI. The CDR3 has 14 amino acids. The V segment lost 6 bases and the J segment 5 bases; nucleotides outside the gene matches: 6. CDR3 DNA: TGTGCCAGCAGCCCCGGACAGGGATATCAGCCCCAGCATTTT. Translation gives CASSPGQGYQPQHF.

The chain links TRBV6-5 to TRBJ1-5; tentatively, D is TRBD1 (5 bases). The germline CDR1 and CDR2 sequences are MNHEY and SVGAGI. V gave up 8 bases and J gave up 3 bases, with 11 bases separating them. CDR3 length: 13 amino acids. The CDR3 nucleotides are TGTGCCAGCGGGTCAGGGTACAATCAGCCCCAGCATTTT. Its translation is CASGSGYNQPQHF.

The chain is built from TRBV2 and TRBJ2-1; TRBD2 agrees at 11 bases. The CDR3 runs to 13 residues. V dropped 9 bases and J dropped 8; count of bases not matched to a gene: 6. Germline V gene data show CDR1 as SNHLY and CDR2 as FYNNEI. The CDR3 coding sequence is TGTGCCAGGAGACTAGCGGGAAAGGATGAGCAGTTCTTC. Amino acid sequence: CARRLAGKDEQFF.

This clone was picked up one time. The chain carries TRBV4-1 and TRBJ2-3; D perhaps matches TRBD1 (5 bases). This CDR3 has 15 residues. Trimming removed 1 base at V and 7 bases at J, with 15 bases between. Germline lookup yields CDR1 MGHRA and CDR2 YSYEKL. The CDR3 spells CASSQGANPGNTQYF. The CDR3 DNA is TGCGCCAGCAGCCAAGGAGCGAACCCAGGGAATACGCAGTATTTT.

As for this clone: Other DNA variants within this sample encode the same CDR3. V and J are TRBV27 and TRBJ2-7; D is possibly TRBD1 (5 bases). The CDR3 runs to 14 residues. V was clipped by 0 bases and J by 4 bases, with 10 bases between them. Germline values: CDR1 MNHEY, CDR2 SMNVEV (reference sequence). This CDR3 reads CASSLSRQSYEQYF. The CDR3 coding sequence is TGTGCCAGCAGTTTATCGCGACAGTCTTACGAGCAGTACTTC.

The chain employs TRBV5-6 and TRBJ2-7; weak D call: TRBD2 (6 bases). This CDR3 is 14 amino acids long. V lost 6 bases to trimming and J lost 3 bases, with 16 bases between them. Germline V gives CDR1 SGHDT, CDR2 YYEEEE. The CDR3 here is CASTSGAAHYEQYF. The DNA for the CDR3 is TGTGCCAGCACCTCGGGAGCGGCCCACTACGAGCAGTACTTC.

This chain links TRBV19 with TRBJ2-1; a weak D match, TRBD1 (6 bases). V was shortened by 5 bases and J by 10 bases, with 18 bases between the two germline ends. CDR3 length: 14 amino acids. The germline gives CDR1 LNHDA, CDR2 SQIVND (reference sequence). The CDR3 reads CASSPRDTREEQFF. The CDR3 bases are TGTGCCAGTAGTCCCCGGGACACCCGAGAGGAGCAGTTCTTC.

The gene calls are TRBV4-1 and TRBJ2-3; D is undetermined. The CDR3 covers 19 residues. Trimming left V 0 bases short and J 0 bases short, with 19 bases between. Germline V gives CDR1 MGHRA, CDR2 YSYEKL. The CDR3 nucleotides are TGCGCCAGCAGCCAAGATTCGTGGGTCGGCTCTGCTAGCACAGATACGCAGTATTTT. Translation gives CASSQDSWVGSASTDTQYF.

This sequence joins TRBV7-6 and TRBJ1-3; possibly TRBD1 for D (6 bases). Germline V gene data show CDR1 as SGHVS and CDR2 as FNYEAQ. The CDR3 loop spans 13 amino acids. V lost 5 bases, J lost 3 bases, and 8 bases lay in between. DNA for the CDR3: TGTGCCAGCAGCATGGACAGTGGAAACACCATATATTTT. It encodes CASSMDSGNTIYF.

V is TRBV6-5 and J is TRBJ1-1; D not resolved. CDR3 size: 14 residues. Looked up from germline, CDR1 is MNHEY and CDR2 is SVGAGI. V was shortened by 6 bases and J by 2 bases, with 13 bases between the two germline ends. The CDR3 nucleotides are TGTGCCAGCAGACCCTTGGCAGGTAACACTGAAGCTTTCTTT. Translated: CASRPLAGNTEAFF.

CDR3 nucleotides: TGCAGCGTTGTTTTATGTGTGGGGACCCCAAAAATCACAGATACGCAGTATTTT. Residues: CSVVLCVGTPKITDTQYF. The chain recombines TRBV29-1 with TRBJ2-3, with D perhaps assigned TRBD1 or TRBD2 (5 bases each). Germline assignment: CDR1 SQVTM and CDR2 ANQGSEA. V lost 4 bases and J 2 bases, leaving 25 bases between the germline ends. The CDR3 is 18 amino acids.

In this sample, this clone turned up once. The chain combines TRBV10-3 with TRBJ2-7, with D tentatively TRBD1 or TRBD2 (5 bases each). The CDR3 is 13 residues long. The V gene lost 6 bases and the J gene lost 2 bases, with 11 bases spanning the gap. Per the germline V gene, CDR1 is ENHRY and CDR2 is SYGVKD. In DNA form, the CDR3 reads TGTGCCATCAGAGGGGACGGAACCTACGAGCAGTACTTC. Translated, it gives CAIRGDGTYEQYF.

The CDR3 bases are TGTGCCAGCAGCATCGGACAGGGCAGCTCCTACGAGCAGTACTTC. Translating gives CASSIGQGSSYEQYF. The chain couples TRBV7-9 to TRBJ2-7; 8 nucleotides line up with TRBD1. The junction had 6 bases not matched to a gene; V was cut back by 5 bases and J by 0 bases. This CDR3 has 15 residues. Germline CDR1 reads SEHNR; CDR2 reads FQNEAQ (reference sequence).

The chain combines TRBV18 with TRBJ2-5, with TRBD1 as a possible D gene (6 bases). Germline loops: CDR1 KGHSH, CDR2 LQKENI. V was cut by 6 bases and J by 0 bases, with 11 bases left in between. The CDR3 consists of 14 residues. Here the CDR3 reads CASSTGKYQETQYF. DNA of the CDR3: TGTGCCAGCTCGACAGGAAAGTACCAAGAGACCCAGTACTTC.

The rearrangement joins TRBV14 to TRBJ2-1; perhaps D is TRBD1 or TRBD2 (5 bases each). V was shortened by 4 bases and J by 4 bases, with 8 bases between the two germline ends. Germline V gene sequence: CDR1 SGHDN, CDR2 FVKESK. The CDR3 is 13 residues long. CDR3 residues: CASSPGPYNEQFF. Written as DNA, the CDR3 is TGTGCCAGCAGCCCGGGACCTTACAATGAGCAGTTCTTC.